The present TCR beta chain was sequenced within a study of T-cell reconstitution after alpha-beta-depleted transplantation in children. The TCRbeta library was prepared with unique molecular identifiers. One entry per CDR3 protein, called by TCRdb with MiXCR from the PCR reads. There are approximately 1,000,000 distinct CDR3 sequences in the sample; around 30% occur only once, and roughly 28% lies in the top ten. The CDR3 runs to 13 residues. Per germline, CDR1 MNHEY and CDR2 SVGEGT. Trimming left V 7 bases short and J 5 bases short, with 15 bases between. At least ten counts were recorded for this clonotype.

This chain uses TRBV6-2 or TRBV6-3 with TRBJ2-7; D possibly corresponds to TRBD1 (6 bases). This clonotype was sampled from a boy under two years old who had a stem cell transplant for SCID, so the T cells may come from the graft donor. Here the sequenced sample was PBMCs, mostly from graft donor cells, taken 360 days after TCRalphabeta/CD19-depleted stem cell transplant. The CDR3 nucleotides read TGTGCCAGCAATACAGGGCTAGGAGACGAGCAGTACTTC. Its protein product is CASNTGLGDEQYF.